This is a list of T cell receptor beta chains from one sample in a study of CD8+ T cells in alopecia areata. Sequencing was performed with immunoSEQ multiplex PCR; in TCRdb, only in-frame clones are kept and a portion is missing. The repertoire holds 9,000 to 13,000 clones, with approximately 58% as singletons. The sequencing here drew on skin, taken at week 0. Receptors were obtained from a human donor with alopecia areata. Both conserved end residues are part of each CDR3. The D gene is left open where the match is weak. Some rows mark clone size as missing; the rest say once, few, many or name a class of expanded clone.

abundance	d_gene	j_gene	v_gene	CDR3aa
-	TRBD1	TRBJ1-2	TRBV19	CASSSLSTGNYGYTF
-	TRBD1	TRBJ1-2	TRBV7-2	CASSLAKGQGHGYTF
-	-	TRBJ2-5	TRBV7-9	CASSPGSFQETQYF
once	-	TRBJ1-5	TRBV6-6	CASTLQGTLNQPQHF
-	-	TRBJ2-3	TRBV7-3	CASSLGRAVLTTDTQYF
-	-	TRBJ1-3	TRBV15	CATSRVGTGNTIYF
-	-	TRBJ2-1	TRBV7-9	CASSLLYNEQFF
-	-	TRBJ1-5	TRBV6-1	CASSEYGGNQPQHF
-	-	TRBJ2-2	TRBV30	CAWSVNLNTGELFF
-	-	TRBJ2-3	TRBV7-9	CASSLEISTDTQYF
-	-	TRBJ2-6	TRBV6-1	CASSQGGSGANVLTF
few	-	TRBJ1-2	TRBV6-1	CASSRTAYTF
-	TRBD1	TRBJ1-4	TRBV18	CASSLQGAANEKLFF
-	TRBD2	TRBJ2-1	TRBV9	CASSAGLAGGYNEQFF
-	TRBD2	TRBJ2-5	TRBV2	CASSDLRGREVQETQYF
-	-	TRBJ1-6	TRBV5-4	CASSLANSPLHF
-	-	TRBJ1-1	TRBV5-1	CASSLVAVNTEAFF
-	-	TRBJ2-3	TRBV11-3	CASSLLDTQYF
-	-	TRBJ1-4	TRBV14	CASSQQLNEKLFF
-	-	TRBJ1-2	TRBV2	CASSGDRFNYGYTF
medium-sized	-	TRBJ2-1	TRBV25-1	CASSPWDLNEQFF
few	-	TRBJ1-4	TRBV28	CASSTPANEKLFF
-	TRBD2	TRBJ2-5	TRBV6-1	CASSELAGGQETQYF
-	TRBD1	TRBJ1-1	TRBV18	CASSPRRQGGQNTEAFF
few	TRBD1	TRBJ2-1	TRBV27	CASSSGGQGDNEQFF
few	-	TRBJ1-6	TRBV2	CASKRDWGSPLHF
-	-	TRBJ1-1	TRBV7-9	CASSPRGKDEAFF
-	-	-	TRBV6-5	CASTKRRDLYEQYF
-	-	TRBJ2-4	TRBV10-3	CAIGENIQYF
-	-	TRBJ2-7	TRBV7-6	CASSPAQRGPYEQYF
-	-	TRBJ2-1	TRBV4-1	CASSHTPLSSYNEQFF